The 30 T cell receptor beta chains reported below all come from one sample, sequenced in a study of response to subunit inactivated influenza vaccine. TCRdb re-analysed the RT-PCR reads in MiXCR, keeping a single row per CDR3 protein. This table holds about half a million distinct CDR3 sequences, around 8% found once. The starting material was PBMCs from blood, obtained less than 30 months after vaccination. These receptors were taken from a man between 45 and 75 years old who received an inactivated influenza vaccine.

The chain combines TRBV18 with TRBJ2-7, with D tentatively TRBD2 (5 bases). From germline, CDR1 is KGHSH and CDR2 LQKENI. V shed 4 bases and J shed 6 bases, with 13 bases lying between them. This CDR3 has 13 residues. CDR3 nucleotide sequence: TGTGCCAGCTCACGTTCGAGGGATCTCGAGCAGTACTTC. It yields the protein CASSRSRDLEQYF.

V is TRBV9 and J is TRBJ2-5; D unclear. CDR3 length: 13 residues. V was clipped by 3 bases and J by 5 bases, with 11 bases between them. The germline gives CDR1 SGDLS, CDR2 YYNGEE. The CDR3 bases are TGTGCCAGCAGCGCCGTGTCCCGGGAGACCCAGTACTTC. It encodes CASSAVSRETQYF.

The sample holds many counts of this clonotype. V usage is TRBV12-3 or TRBV12-4 and J usage is TRBJ2-1; D is perhaps TRBD1 (5 bases). V was clipped by 3 bases and J by 5 bases, with 11 bases between them. The CDR3 covers 14 residues. The CDR3 loop reads CASSLGQGDNEQFF. CDR3 DNA: TGTGCCAGCAGTTTGGGGCAGGGTGACAATGAGCAGTTCTTC.

This clonotype was recorded many times. The chain has TRBV12-3 or TRBV12-4 and TRBJ1-3; D remains unclear. V dropped 9 bases and J dropped 0 bases, with 12 bases sitting between them. The CDR3 has 14 amino acids. The CDR3 sequence is CARDQGSSGNTIYF. CDR3 DNA sequence: TGTGCCAGGGACCAAGGGTCCTCTGGAAACACCATATATTTT.

The rearrangement links TRBV6-2 or TRBV6-3 to TRBJ2-1; 9 bases are a match to TRBD1. V lost 6 bases and J lost 4; bases outside the gene matches: 7. The CDR3 loop spans 15 amino acids. CDR1 and CDR2 from the germline V gene are MNHEY and SVGEGT. CDR3 nucleotide sequence: TGTGCCAGCAGATCCAACAGGGGGCTTTACAATGAGCAGTTCTTC. This encodes CASRSNRGLYNEQFF.

This clonotype was picked up many times. V usage is TRBV15 and J usage is TRBJ1-3, with D uncertain. The V gene lost 0 bases and the J gene lost 3 bases, with 12 bases spanning the gap. The germline V gene encodes CDR1 LNHNV and CDR2 YYDKDF (reference sequence). The CDR3 is made up of 16 amino acids. In DNA form, the CDR3 reads TGTGCCACCAGCAGAGATCCCTCGGGTTTTGGAAACACCATATATTTT. Translating it yields CATSRDPSGFGNTIYF.

This chain links TRBV13 with TRBJ2-4; perhaps TRBD1 as D (5 bases). Trimming left V 5 bases short and J 0 bases short, with 11 bases between. The V gene's germline CDR1 is PRHDT and CDR2 FYEKMQ (reference sequence). This CDR3 contains 15 residues. The CDR3 spells CASSPRVQAKNIQYF. In DNA form, the CDR3 reads TGTGCCAGCAGCCCCAGGGTCCAAGCCAAAAACATTCAGTACTTC.

This sequence joins TRBV11-2 and TRBJ2-5, with a possible D match to TRBD2 (5 bases). The CDR3 has 14 amino acids. The V end was cut by 3 bases, the J end by 2 bases, with 10 bases between. Per germline, CDR1 SGHAT and CDR2 FQNNGV. The CDR3 protein is CASSFPGMQETQYF. The CDR3 DNA follows: TGTGCCAGCAGCTTCCCCGGGATGCAAGAGACCCAGTACTTC.

This clonotype was counted only a few times. The chain combines TRBV5-1 with TRBJ2-1, with D possibly matching TRBD1 (5 bases). The CDR3 extends over 15 amino acids. CDR1 is SGHRS and CDR2 is YFSETQ in the germline V gene. The V end was cut by 8 bases, the J end by 5 bases, with 20 bases between. This CDR3 is CASTPRSRANNEQFF. Written as DNA, the CDR3 is TGCGCCAGTACACCCAGGAGCAGGGCCAACAATGAGCAGTTCTTC.

The V call is TRBV20-1, the J call TRBJ1-1; D call uncertain. Germline CDR1 DFQATT, CDR2 SNEGSKA (reference sequence). The CDR3 totals 13 residues. Trimming took off 1 base at V and 8 bases at J, with 14 bases between the two ends. CDR3 loop: CSARARPETEAFF. DNA for the CDR3: TGCAGTGCTAGAGCCAGACCCGAAACAGAAGCTTTCTTT.

The J gene is TRBJ1-1, the V gene TRBV5-1, with 10 bases lining up with TRBD1. V lost 4 bases and J lost 0; bases outside the gene matches: 3. The CDR3 is made up of 15 amino acids. Germline V gene lookup returns CDR1 SGHRS and CDR2 YFSETQ. The CDR3 loop is CASSTGQGMNTEAFF. Written as DNA, the CDR3 is TGCGCCAGCAGCACGGGACAGGGGATGAACACTGAAGCTTTCTTT.

This chain joins TRBV27 and TRBJ2-7; D perhaps matches TRBD2 (6 bases). This CDR3 has 13 residues. CDR1 and CDR2 (germline): MNHEY, SMNVEV (reference sequence). Trimming removed 3 bases at V and 3 bases at J, with 9 bases between. The chain's CDR3 is CASSFNGGYEQYF. DNA of the CDR3: TGTGCCAGCAGTTTTAACGGGGGCTACGAGCAGTACTTC.

The chain carries TRBV6-1 and TRBJ1-5, with D perhaps matching TRBD1 (5 bases). Germline assignment: CDR1 MNHNS and CDR2 SASEGT. Trimming left V 6 bases short and J 9 bases short, with 15 bases between. CDR3 length equals 13 residues. CDR3 coding DNA: TGTGCCAGCAGGACCTCGGGACTGCCGCCCCAGCATTTT. Protein: CASRTSGLPPQHF.

This clonotype has just a few counts. The V gene is TRBV7-6, the J gene TRBJ2-1; D is uncertain. V dropped 5 bases and J dropped 0 bases, with 11 bases sitting between them. CDR1 and CDR2 (germline): SGHVS, FNYEAQ. There are 15 residues in the CDR3. The CDR3 reads CASSPVPSSYNEQFF. CDR3 nucleotide sequence: TGTGCCAGCAGCCCCGTACCTAGCTCCTACAATGAGCAGTTCTTC.

This clonotype was picked up a small number of times. J is TRBJ2-7 and V is TRBV5-1; 11 bases align to TRBD2. V gave up 4 bases and J gave up 0 bases; unmatched junction bases: 6. The CDR3 runs to 16 residues. CDR1 is SGHRS, CDR2 YFSETQ, per germline. The CDR3 DNA sequence: TGCGCCAGCAGCCCTCTGGGACTAGCGGACTCCTACGAGCAGTACTTC. This sequence encodes CASSPLGLADSYEQYF. Supplemented by reference TRBV5-1 and TRBJ2-7, the full variable domain reads KAGVTQTPRYLIKTRGQQVTLSCSPISGHRSVSWYQQTPGQGLQFLFEYFSETQRNKGNFPGRFSGRQFSNSRSEMNVSTLELGDSALYLCASSPLGLADSYEQYFGPGTRLTVT.

This clonotype occurred many times. The chain couples TRBV7-2 to TRBJ2-3; D ambiguous. Germline assignment: CDR1 SGHTA and CDR2 FQGNSA. The length of the CDR3 is 15 residues. The V end was cut by 2 bases, the J end by 2 bases, with 11 bases between. This CDR3 reads CASSLYSEYTDTQYF. The CDR3 DNA follows: TGTGCCAGCAGCTTATACAGCGAATACACAGATACGCAGTATTTT.

This clonotype was counted between two and nine times. The V and J genes are TRBV18 and TRBJ2-1; D uncertain. Germline V lookup: CDR1 KGHSH, CDR2 LQKENI. This CDR3 is 13 amino acids long. Trimming stripped 3 bases from V and 7 bases from J, with 10 bases between. CDR3 loop: CASSPGSQNEQFF. CDR3 in DNA: TGTGCCAGCTCACCGGGATCTCAGAATGAGCAGTTCTTC. Based on the CDR3 plus reference TRBV18 and TRBJ2-1, the full variable domain is NAGVMQNPRHLVRRRGQEARLRCSPMKGHSHVYWYRQLPEEGLKFMVYLQKENIIDESGMPKERFSAEFPKEGPSILRIQQVVRGDSAAYFCASSPGSQNEQFFGPGTRLTVL.

The chain couples TRBV29-1 to TRBJ2-3; the match to TRBD2 covers 7 bases. With 7 bases clipped from V and 2 bases from J, the junction kept 9 bases outside the gene matches. Looked up from germline, CDR1 is SQVTM and CDR2 is ANQGSEA. The CDR3 runs 14 residues. DNA for the CDR3: TGCAGCGCCCAAGCGGGGTTGCACACAGATACGCAGTATTTT. This codes for CSAQAGLHTDTQYF.

This sequence joins TRBV20-1 and TRBJ1-5; TRBD1 might be the D (5 bases). The CDR3 is made up of 13 amino acids. In germline, CDR1 is DFQATT, CDR2 SNEGSKA (reference sequence). V was pared by 0 bases and J by 6 bases, with 9 bases between. The DNA of the CDR3 is TGCAGTGCTAGAGAACGGGGGTCTCAGCCCCAGCATTTT. Translation: CSARERGSQPQHF.

This clonotype was seen ten or more times. The genes are TRBV7-2 and TRBJ2-4; perhaps D is TRBD1 or TRBD2 (6 bases each). The V end was cut by 1 base, the J end by 6 bases, with 16 bases between. The CDR3 length is 16 residues. Germline lookup yields CDR1 SGHTA and CDR2 FQGNSA. The CDR3 loop reads CASSLGPGASSNIQYF. The CDR3 DNA is TGTGCCAGCAGCTTAGGTCCGGGGGCGTCGTCAAACATTCAGTACTTC.

This clonotype was observed at least ten times. The chain couples TRBV2 to TRBJ2-1, with TRBD1 matching 7 bases. Germline V gene sequence: CDR1 SNHLY, CDR2 FYNNEI. The CDR3 extends over 15 amino acids. V was pared by 4 bases and J by 4 bases, with 7 bases of the junction left unmatched. The DNA of the CDR3 is TGTGCCAGCAGTGTATTAGGGGGCAGATACAATGAGCAGTTCTTC. The encoded protein is CASSVLGGRYNEQFF.

This clonotype has a count of ten or more. The chain joins TRBV6-5 to TRBJ2-5, with D perhaps TRBD2 (5 bases). Trimming removed 0 bases from V and 5 bases from J, with 13 bases in between. Germline CDR1 reads MNHEY; CDR2 reads SVGAGI. The CDR3 contains 15 residues. CDR3 amino acids: CASSYSAGMGETQYF. CDR3 sequence (DNA): TGTGCCAGCAGTTACTCGGCCGGGATGGGCGAGACCCAGTACTTC.

This clonotype was observed at least ten times. The rearrangement links TRBV29-1 to TRBJ1-1; 7 bases agree with TRBD1. The CDR3 covers 13 residues. Germline V CDR1 and CDR2: SQVTM, ANQGSEA. Germline trimming cut 6 bases from V and 3 bases from J; bases unmatched to any gene: 7. The CDR3 loop reads CSVRQGGYTEAFF. The CDR3 DNA reads TGCAGCGTAAGACAGGGAGGTTACACTGAAGCTTTCTTT.

The chain links TRBV5-7 to TRBJ1-1, with a weak D call TRBD1 (5 bases). TRBV5-7 is an open reading frame whose function is uncertain. Trimming took off 4 bases at V and 1 base at J, with 29 bases between the two ends. This CDR3 spans 20 amino acids. The DNA for the CDR3 is TGTGCCAGCAGCCTAAGCAAATATCGGGACCGCGGATACTGGAACACTGAAGCTTTCTTT. Translated: CASSLSKYRDRGYWNTEAFF.

This clonotype was seen many times. V usage is TRBV5-6 and J usage is TRBJ2-5, with D unclear. Trimming took 1 base from V and 3 from J, leaving 4 bases between them. Germline assignment: CDR1 SGHDT and CDR2 YYEEEE. This CDR3 is 12 amino acids long. The CDR3 loop reads CASSLIKETQYF. CDR3 in DNA: TGTGCCAGCAGCTTGATCAAAGAGACCCAGTACTTC.

The table lists this clonotype with a few counts. The rearrangement links TRBV20-1 to TRBJ2-5; D uncertain. The CDR3 totals 10 residues. The germline V gene encodes CDR1 DFQATT and CDR2 SNEGSKA (reference sequence). Trimming cost V 6 bases and J 3 bases, with 5 bases left between them. The CDR3 reads CSAEKETQYF. CDR3 DNA sequence: TGCAGTGCCGAGAAAGAGACCCAGTACTTC.

About this clonotype: This may be a read error, as it is one base from a much larger clone. This sequence joins TRBV20-1 and TRBJ2-7, with TRBD1 matching over 7 bases. CDR3 length: 13 amino acids. V shed 3 bases and J 2 bases; nucleotides not matched to a gene: 4. Per the germline V gene, CDR1 is DFQATT and CDR2 is SNEGSKA (reference sequence). This CDR3 reads CSASVTGAYEQYF. CDR3 coding DNA: TGCAGTGCTAGTGTCACAGGGGCCTACGAGCAGTACTTC.

This chain joins TRBV4-1 and TRBJ2-7; TRBD1 is a possible D gene (6 bases). Germline V gene sequence: CDR1 MGHRA, CDR2 YSYEKL. Trimming took 0 bases from V and 3 from J, leaving 15 bases between them. The CDR3 has 16 residues. The CDR3 DNA sequence: TGCGCCAGCAGCCAAGATCTGACAGGTCCCTTCTACGAGCAGTACTTC. Its translation is CASSQDLTGPFYEQYF.

This clonotype occurred a few times. The chain combines TRBV11-2 with TRBJ2-3, with D possibly being TRBD1 or TRBD2 (5 bases each). Germline assignment: CDR1 SGHAT and CDR2 FQNNGV. V lost 7 bases, J lost 0 bases, and 11 bases lay in between. The CDR3 totals 14 residues. The CDR3 loop is CASIGGSSTDTQYF. The CDR3 coding sequence is TGTGCCAGCATTGGGGGATCGAGCACAGATACGCAGTATTTT.

About this clonotype itself: The CDR3 does not end in the conserved phenylalanine or tryptophan, so this is likely a read error. The V and J genes are TRBV7-2 and TRBJ2-1; 14 nucleotides align to TRBD2. The CDR3 sequence is 17 residues long. V was pared by 1 base and J by 6 bases, with 5 bases of the junction left unmatched. CDR1 and CDR2 (germline): SGHTA, FQGNSA. The CDR3 coding sequence is TGTGCCAGCAGCTTAGTTGGGACTAGCGGGAGCCCCAATGAGCAGTTCTCC. It is translated as CASSLVGTSGSPNEQFS.